The rows below give T cell receptor beta chains drawn from one sample of a study of blood T cell repertoires in COVID-19. Generated by immunoSEQ multiplex PCR, the TCRdb table keeps only in-frame clones and is missing some. This table has about 71,000 clones, approximately 90% appearing once. The specimen was peripheral blood. The source of these receptors is a woman between 18 and 29 years old with acute or convalescent COVID-19. CDR3s include the opening cysteine and the closing phenylalanine or tryptophan. The order of the fields is J gene, clone size, V gene, CDR3 protein. Where a row states a size, it is once, few, many or the class of an expanded clone; other rows omit it.

J: TRBJ2-7; size: .; V: TRBV27; CDR3: CASRPTTGFHEQYF
J: TRBJ2-1; size: .; V: TRBV27; CDR3: CASSLHRRNEQFF
J: TRBJ1-1; size: .; V: TRBV7-9; CDR3: CASSLQRDTEAFF
J: TRBJ1-1; size: .; V: TRBV23-1; CDR3: CASSPPTTEAFF
J: TRBJ1-2; size: .; V: TRBV11-2; CDR3: CASSLDGVYGYTF
J: TRBJ1-2; size: .; V: TRBV10-3; CDR3: CAISEAYGYGYTF
J: TRBJ1-2; size: .; V: TRBV11-2; CDR3: CASSPRGGRISSYGYTF
J: TRBJ2-6; size: .; V: TRBV2; CDR3: CASRDRSGANVLTF
J: TRBJ2-7; size: few; V: TRBV5-1; CDR3: CASSPTGGNYEQYF
J: TRBJ2-2; size: once; V: TRBV7-2; CDR3: CASSSGLIGRRELFF
J: TRBJ2-1; size: .; V: TRBV10-1; CDR3: CASSPSGRMNEQFF
J: TRBJ2-3; size: .; V: TRBV5-1; CDR3: CASSYSGESDTQYF
J: TRBJ2-2; size: .; V: TRBV29-1; CDR3: CSASLGDTGELFF
J: TRBJ1-1; size: .; V: TRBV9; CDR3: CASSVGDRAAEAFF
J: TRBJ2-7; size: once; V: TRBV6-5; CDR3: CASSLPTGQGHEQYF
J: TRBJ2-7; size: .; V: TRBV10-2; CDR3: CASSESNPRSSGWGYEQYF
J: TRBJ1-1; size: .; V: TRBV27; CDR3: CASQGGTEAFF
J: TRBJ2-7; size: .; V: TRBV10-2; CDR3: CASSEIYEQYF
J: TRBJ1-3; size: .; V: TRBV3-1/TRBV3-2; CDR3: CASRRSAASVSGNTIYF
J: TRBJ1-1; size: .; V: TRBV19; CDR3: CASSIASTGDTEAFF
J: TRBJ2-5; size: few; V: TRBV7-2; CDR3: CASSLQPGRLAGFQETQYF
J: TRBJ1-4; size: .; V: TRBV2; CDR3: CASSGQGTEKLFF
J: TRBJ2-3; size: .; V: TRBV7-8; CDR3: CASSLAAGASTDTQYF
J: TRBJ2-2; size: .; V: TRBV27; CDR3: CASRTLGLARGELFF
J: TRBJ1-1; size: .; V: TRBV3-1/TRBV3-2; CDR3: CASSRGTGNTEAFF
J: TRBJ2-5; size: .; V: TRBV14; CDR3: CASSRARETQYF
J: TRBJ2-1; size: .; V: TRBV30; CDR3: CAWSNPTGGSYNEQFF
J: TRBJ2-7; size: once; V: TRBV25-1; CDR3: CASSGGTGSYF
J: TRBJ1-5; size: .; V: TRBV28; CDR3: CASSFEGARNQPQHF
J: TRBJ1-1; size: .; V: TRBV5-1; CDR3: CASSLEGARNTEAFF
J: TRBJ1-3; size: .; V: TRBV2; CDR3: CASSEGWSSAGTIYF
J: TRBJ1-6; size: .; V: TRBV20-1; CDR3: CSASGNMYNSPLHF
J: TRBJ2-2; size: .; V: TRBV7-2; CDR3: CASSLGVQGTGELFF
J: TRBJ2-2; size: .; V: TRBV3-1/TRBV3-2; CDR3: CASSQTPEGGTGELFF
J: TRBJ1-2; size: once; V: TRBV12-5; CDR3: CASGLGQDINYGYTF
J: TRBJ2-7; size: once; V: TRBV3-1/TRBV3-2; CDR3: CASSIPFGLAPFEQYF
J: TRBJ1-1; size: few; V: TRBV6-2/TRBV6-3; CDR3: CASSYPQGEGAMGEAFF
J: TRBJ2-1; size: .; V: TRBV27; CDR3: CASSLLSLPGNEQFF
J: TRBJ2-6; size: .; V: TRBV6-5; CDR3: CASQTTGANVLTF
J: TRBJ2-3; size: .; V: TRBV5-4; CDR3: CASSNQAGGADTQYF
J: TRBJ1-1; size: .; V: TRBV4-1; CDR3: CASSQEGRANTEAFF
J: TRBJ1-2; size: .; V: TRBV27; CDR3: CASSPRTGEGGYTF
J: TRBJ1-4; size: .; V: TRBV28; CDR3: CASSLQAGPTNEKLFF
J: TRBJ2-1; size: .; V: TRBV4-1; CDR3: CASSQDRGTSGGEQFF
J: TRBJ2-5; size: .; V: TRBV4-1; CDR3: CASSQDRLASNMRTQYF
J: TRBJ1-1; size: .; V: TRBV19; CDR3: CASSIGTGEYTEAFF
J: TRBJ1-6; size: .; V: TRBV5-1; CDR3: CASSLFGTGNSPLHF
J: TRBJ1-1; size: .; V: TRBV9; CDR3: CASSDFTGQPNTEAFF
J: TRBJ2-5; size: .; V: TRBV6-2/TRBV6-3; CDR3: CASSYLPGQETQYF
J: TRBJ2-2; size: once; V: TRBV9; CDR3: CASSPEAGRRAGELFF
J: TRBJ1-1; size: .; V: TRBV19; CDR3: CASSISGTGNTEAFF